The 22 T cell receptor beta chains presented below share a single source sample, sequenced in a study of beta chain features in type 1 diabetes. Study-wide results and caveats: Type 1 diabetes patients had moderately but significantly shorter TCRB CDR3s in all four CD4+ subsets.

Every bit of the isolated RNA underwent reverse transcription, so sequencing read expressed TCRB transcripts. Assay: immunoSEQ multiplex PCR; the TCRdb copy retains only in-frame clones and omits some. Here the sample spans roughly 100,000 clones, roughly 28% being singletons. These receptors' targets are unknown. Specimen: central memory CD4+ T cells from blood. The receptor source for this set is a woman between 18 and 29 years old with type 1 diabetes.

The table lists this clone with a few counts. The rearrangement joins TRBV23-1 to TRBJ2-7, with TRBD1 matching over 7 bases. TRBV23-1 qualifies as an ORF whose function is uncertain. The trim removed 3 bases at V and 2 bases at J, leaving 4 bases unmatched. The length of the CDR3 is 14 residues. The CDR3 region is CASSHPDRPYEQYV. In DNA, the CDR3 is TGCGCCAGCAGTCACCCGGACAGGCCCTACGAGCAGTACGTC.

The chain recombines TRBV2 with TRBJ2-7, with 7 bases matching TRBD2. With the DNA end fitting TRBJ2-1 better, the J assignment may be wrong. The CDR3 contains 15 residues. Germline values: CDR1 SNHLY, CDR2 FYNNEI. The CDR3 region has the DNA TGTGCCAGCAACCAAGGGCTAGCGGTAAACAATGAGCAGTTCTTC. Residues: CASNQGLAVNNEQFF.

This chain uses TRBV6-6 with TRBJ2-2; D is possibly TRBD1 (5 bases). There are 14 residues in the CDR3. V dropped 2 bases and J dropped 6 bases, with 10 bases sitting between them. From germline, CDR1 is MNHNY and CDR2 SVGAGI (reference sequence). In DNA form, the CDR3 reads TGTGCCAGCAGTTACAGGGGTCTACCCGGGGAGCTGTTTTTT. It is translated as CASSYRGLPGELFF.

The chain uses TRBV19 and TRBJ2-3, with 11 bases lining up with TRBD1. Looked up from germline, CDR1 is LNHDA and CDR2 is SQIVND (reference sequence). The CDR3 extends over 15 amino acids. Trimming took 6 bases from V and 3 from J; bases not matched to a gene: 5. CDR3 protein: CASRTGTGGTDTQYF. The DNA of the CDR3 is TGTGCCAGTAGAACCGGGACAGGGGGGACAGATACGCAGTATTTT.

This clone came up a few times. CDR3 residues: CASSLFRAIRQGGHTGELFF. Here the CDR3 DNA reads TGTGCCAGCAGCTTATTCCGTGCGATCAGACAGGGGGGACACACCGGGGAGCTGTTTTTT. The V and J genes are TRBV5-4 and TRBJ2-2; 9 bases agree with TRBD1. The J segment lost 3 bases and the V segment lost 2 bases, leaving 17 bases of the junction unmatched. The germline CDR1 and CDR2 sequences are SGHNT and YYREEE (reference sequence). The CDR3 loop spans 20 amino acids.

The chain has TRBV7-2 and TRBJ2-3, with TRBD1 matching over 7 bases. CDR3 size: 15 residues. Germline trimming cut 7 bases from V and 4 bases from J; bases unmatched to any gene: 11. Germline V gives CDR1 SGHTA, CDR2 FQGNSA. The CDR3 region has the DNA TGTGCCAGCATCCTAACAGGGGTAGGCCCAGATACGCAGTATTTT. Protein sequence: CASILTGVGPDTQYF.

This rearrangement joins TRBV18 to TRBJ2-3; a possible D gene is TRBD2 (5 bases). Deletions cut 3 bases from V and 0 bases from J, with 16 bases between. The CDR3 spans 17 residues. Germline V gene data show CDR1 as KGHSH and CDR2 as LQKENI. CDR3 sequence reads: CASSPGSAVPSTDTQYF. The DNA of the CDR3 is TGTGCCAGCTCACCGGGTTCAGCGGTCCCTAGCACAGATACGCAGTATTTT.

J is TRBJ1-1 and V is TRBV30; D gene ambiguous. The germline V gene encodes CDR1 GTSNPN and CDR2 SVGIG (reference sequence). The CDR3 has 15 residues. Trimming pared 5 bases from V and 1 base from J, leaving 17 bases between. The CDR3 bases are TGTGCCTGGTCTTTTTCTCCCCGGGGGAACACTGAAGCTTTCTTT. This gives the protein CAWSFSPRGNTEAFF.

V is TRBV5-4 and J is TRBJ2-1; D is undetermined. Germline CDR1 is SGHNT and CDR2 is YYREEE (reference sequence). V was shortened by 2 bases and J by 1 base, with 10 bases between the two germline ends. This CDR3 has 15 residues. CDR3 bases: TGTGCCAGCAGCTTCCTCCGGTCTTCCTACAATGAGCAGTTCTTC. Amino acid sequence: CASSFLRSSYNEQFF.

This clone has more than one count but fewer than ten. The chain carries TRBV6-5 and TRBJ2-7; a possible D gene is TRBD1 (6 bases). The V and J ends lost 6 bases and 3 bases respectively, with 15 bases between them. The CDR3 spans 14 residues. Germline assignment: CDR1 MNHEY and CDR2 SVGAGI. The CDR3 protein is CASSDLDRVYEQYF. The CDR3 DNA reads as TGTGCCAGCAGCGACCTGGACAGAGTCTACGAGCAGTACTTC.

V is TRBV19 and J is TRBJ2-2; maybe TRBD1 (6 bases). V lost 7 bases, J lost 5 bases, and 11 bases lay in between. The CDR3 is made up of 13 amino acids. Germline CDR1 and CDR2: LNHDA and SQIVND (reference sequence). In DNA, the CDR3 is TGTGCCAGTACGGACAGAGATACCGGGGAGCTGTTTTTT. This gives the protein CASTDRDTGELFF.

This clone was recorded a few times. This chain connects TRBV7-8 to TRBJ2-2; tentative D call: TRBD2 (6 bases). From germline, CDR1 is SGHVS and CDR2 FQNEAQ. The CDR3 consists of 16 residues. Trimming stripped 4 bases from V and 0 bases from J, with 12 bases between. CDR3: CASSSLLATNTGELFF. The CDR3 region has the DNA TGTGCCAGCAGCTCATTACTAGCCACGAACACCGGGGAGCTGTTTTTT.

This clone has more than one count but fewer than ten. The chain employs TRBV7-2 and TRBJ2-1, with D tentatively TRBD2 (5 bases). CDR3 length equals 13 residues. CDR1 and CDR2 (germline): SGHTA, FQGNSA. V dropped 7 bases and J dropped 4 bases, with 11 bases sitting between them. The CDR3 here is CASTTRGYNEQFF. The CDR3 DNA is TGTGCCAGCACCACACGGGGATACAATGAGCAGTTCTTC. Full variable domain (missing parts from reference TRBV7-2 and TRBJ2-1): GAGVSQSPSNKVTEKGKDVELRCDPISGHTALYWYRQSLGQGLEFLIYFQGNSAPDKSGLPSDRFSAERTGGSVSTLTIQRTQQEDSAVYLCASTTRGYNEQFFGPGTRLTVL.

In this sample, this clone turned up a few times. The V gene is TRBV5-4, the J gene TRBJ2-3, with TRBD2 matching 9 bases. The germline V gene has CDR1 SGHNT and CDR2 YYREEE (reference sequence). The CDR3 length is 14 residues. V was pared by 3 bases and J by 6 bases, with 5 bases of the junction left unmatched. The CDR3 reads CASSSGLALDTQYF. The CDR3 nucleotides read TGTGCCAGCAGCTCGGGACTAGCTCTCGATACGCAGTATTTT.

This clone was detected a few times. DNA of the CDR3: TGTGCCAGCAGCCCCGTGGGACAGGGGGCAACCGGGGAGCTGTTTTTT. Its protein is CASSPVGQGATGELFF. This chain joins TRBV5-5 and TRBJ2-2; the match to TRBD1 covers 12 bases. The CDR3 totals 16 residues. Germline loops: CDR1 SGHKS, CDR2 YYEKEE (reference sequence). V lost 4 bases to trimming and J lost 5 bases; unmatched junction nucleotides: 6.

This clone was seen only a few times. The V and J genes are TRBV5-1 and TRBJ1-1; D is unclear. This CDR3 spans 14 amino acids. CDR1 is SGHRS, CDR2 YFSETQ, per germline. V lost 0 bases, J lost 3 bases, and 9 bases lay in between. The CDR3 here is CASSLAQDYTEAFF. CDR3 DNA: TGCGCCAGCAGCTTGGCCCAGGACTACACTGAAGCTTTCTTT.

The chain recombines TRBV6-5 with TRBJ2-5; D remains unclear. There are 13 residues in the CDR3. The germline V gene encodes CDR1 MNHEY and CDR2 SVGAGI. V dropped 4 bases and J dropped 1 base, with 7 bases sitting between them. The CDR3, as DNA: TGTGCCAGCAGTTTCGACTCCCAAGAGACCCAGTACTTC. Its translation is CASSFDSQETQYF.

This chain joins TRBV11-3 and TRBJ2-2; D possibly corresponds to TRBD1 (6 bases). This CDR3 is 16 amino acids long. CDR1 and CDR2 (germline): SGHNT, YENEEA. V was pared by 6 bases and J by 2 bases, with 16 bases between. CDR3 DNA sequence: TGTGCCAGCAGGAGCCTACAGGGATCTAACACCGGGGAGCTGTTTTTT. As protein: CASRSLQGSNTGELFF.

This clone was observed a handful of times. This chain links TRBV4-2 with TRBJ2-1, with 14 bases matching TRBD2. Germline assignment: CDR1 LGHNA and CDR2 YNFKEQ. The CDR3 covers 15 residues. The trim removed 4 bases at V and 7 bases at J, leaving 3 bases unmatched. The CDR3 DNA sequence: TGTGCCAGCAGCCCGGGACTAGCGGGAGTTAATGAGCAGTTCTTC. The encoded protein is CASSPGLAGVNEQFF.

The V gene is TRBV21-1, the J gene TRBJ2-2; the table's D call, TRBD1, has no DNA check behind it. TRBV21-1 is a listed pseudogene. This CDR3 is built from 20 residues. In DNA, the CDR3 is TGTGCCAGCAGCAAAGGTCTACGGACAGGACGTTTGGGGAACACCGGGGAGCTGTTTTTT. This codes for CASSKGLRTGRLGNTGELFF.

The chain uses TRBV5-4 and TRBJ2-6, with 9 bases aligning to TRBD1. This CDR3 spans 17 amino acids. Germline trimming cut 4 bases from V and 2 bases from J; bases unmatched to any gene: 7. Germline CDR1 reads SGHNT; CDR2 reads YYREEE (reference sequence). The CDR3 here is CASSPGTGRAGANVLTF. The CDR3 nucleotides read TGTGCCAGCAGCCCAGGGACAGGGAGGGCTGGGGCCAACGTCCTGACTTTC.

This clone was detected once. V and J are TRBV5-1 and TRBJ2-5; D is perhaps TRBD1 (5 bases). The CDR3 has 13 amino acids. CDR1 and CDR2 (germline): SGHRS, YFSETQ. Trimming shortened V by 0 bases and J by 3 bases, and 6 bases separated the two germline ends. The CDR3 protein is CASSLEGKETQYF. In nucleotides, the CDR3 is TGCGCCAGCAGCTTGGAGGGGAAAGAGACCCAGTACTTC.